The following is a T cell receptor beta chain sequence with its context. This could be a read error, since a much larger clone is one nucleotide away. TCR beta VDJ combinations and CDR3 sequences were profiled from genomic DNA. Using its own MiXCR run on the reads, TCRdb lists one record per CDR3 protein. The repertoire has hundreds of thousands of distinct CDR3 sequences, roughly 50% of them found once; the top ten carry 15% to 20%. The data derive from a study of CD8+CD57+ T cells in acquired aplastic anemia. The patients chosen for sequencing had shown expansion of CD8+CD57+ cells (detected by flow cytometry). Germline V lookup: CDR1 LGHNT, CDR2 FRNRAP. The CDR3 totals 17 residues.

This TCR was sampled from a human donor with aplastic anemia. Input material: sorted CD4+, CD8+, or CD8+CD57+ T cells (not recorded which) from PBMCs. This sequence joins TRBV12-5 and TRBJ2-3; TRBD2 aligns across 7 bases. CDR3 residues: CASGLVTGGDGTGTQYF. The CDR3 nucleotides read TGTGCTAGTGGTTTGGTCACGGGGGGAGACGGCACAGGTACGCAGTATTTT.